These 20 T cell receptor beta chains share one sample of origin, sequenced in a study of blood T cell repertoires in COVID-19. Libraries were prepared by immunoSEQ multiplex PCR; TCRdb keeps only in-frame clonotypes and omits some of them. The sample consists of a few hundred thousand clones, 90% of them appearing once. The sequencing input was peripheral blood. The source is a woman between 35 and 50 years old with COVID-19, enrolled during active disease.

J is TRBJ1-1 and V is TRBV27; D not resolved. With 6 bases removed from V and 7 bases from J, the gap between germline ends came to 12 bases. Germline-derived CDR1 and CDR2 are MNHEY and SMNVEV (reference sequence). This CDR3 is built from 12 residues. The CDR3 DNA sequence: TGTGCCAGCAGATCTTTGTACAATGAAGCTTTCTTT. Protein product: CASRSLYNEAFF.

V gene TRBV3-1 (or the pseudogene TRBV3-2) combines with J gene TRBJ1-4; 7 nucleotides match TRBD1. This CDR3 is built from 16 residues. Germline loops: CDR1 LGHDT, CDR2 YNNKEL (reference sequence). V lost 1 base, J lost 7 bases, and 9 bases stayed unmatched. CDR3: CASSQARTGGSEKLFF. The CDR3 nucleotides read TGTGCCAGCAGCCAAGCCCGGACAGGAGGCAGTGAAAAACTGTTTTTT.

The genes are TRBV27 and TRBJ1-2; 7 bases match TRBD1. The J segment lost 7 bases and the V segment lost 5 bases, leaving 10 bases of the junction unmatched. Germline CDR1 reads MNHEY; CDR2 reads SMNVEV (reference sequence). The CDR3 sequence is 14 residues long. CDR3 in DNA: TGTGCCAGCAGTCCGGGACAGTTATCGAGTGGCTACACCTTC. Translating it yields CASSPGQLSSGYTF.

The J gene is TRBJ1-3, the V gene TRBV4-1; D is possibly TRBD1 (6 bases). V lost 0 bases and J 0 bases, leaving 18 bases between the germline ends. Germline loops: CDR1 MGHRA, CDR2 YSYEKL. The length of the CDR3 is 19 residues. CDR3 loop: CASSQEPGGAPGSGNTIYF. CDR3 nucleotide sequence: TGCGCCAGCAGCCAAGAACCGGGGGGGGCCCCCGGCTCTGGAAACACCATATATTTT.

This clone was observed a handful of times. V and J are TRBV19 and TRBJ1-1, with D possibly matching TRBD1 (6 bases). Per the germline V gene, CDR1 is LNHDA and CDR2 is SQIVND (reference sequence). The V and J ends lost 0 bases and 5 bases respectively, with 10 bases between them. CDR3 length: 14 amino acids. CDR3 residues: CASSIDPTGTEAFF. CDR3 sequence (DNA): TGTGCCAGTAGTATAGATCCAACAGGGACTGAAGCTTTCTTT.

This chain links TRBV7-2 with TRBJ2-7; 10 bases line up with TRBD2. The V gene end was trimmed by 3 bases and the J gene end by 3 bases; junction bases not matched to a gene: 5. This CDR3 is built from 15 residues. From germline, CDR1 is SGHTA and CDR2 FQGNSA. The CDR3 sequence: CASSFYPSGGYEQYF. As DNA, the CDR3 is TGTGCCAGCAGCTTCTACCCTAGCGGGGGCTACGAGCAGTACTTC.

This sequence joins TRBV28 and TRBJ2-7; TRBD2 matches at 10 bases. Germline V gives CDR1 MDHEN, CDR2 SYDVKM. The CDR3 is 16 residues long. Trimming cost V 5 bases and J 5 bases; bases outside gene matches: 12. The chain's CDR3 is CASSPPGSGRANEQYF. The CDR3 DNA follows: TGTGCCAGCAGTCCCCCTGGGAGCGGGAGGGCCAACGAGCAGTACTTC.

V usage is TRBV4-3 and J usage is TRBJ1-6; D perhaps matches TRBD1 (6 bases). CDR1 LGHNA and CDR2 YSLEER come from the germline V gene. Between the trimmed V and J ends, which lost 5 bases and 7 bases, there was a span of 12 bases. The CDR3 is 14 amino acids. The CDR3 region has the DNA TGCGCCAGCAGCTCCGGTAGGGGGAATTCACCCCTCCACTTT. Its translation is CASSSGRGNSPLHF.

Worth noting for this clone: One junction end disagrees with the germline gene, perhaps due to a read error. The rearrangement uses TRBV18 and TRBJ1-5; 8 nucleotides match TRBD1. From germline, CDR1 is KGHSH and CDR2 LQKENI. This CDR3 has 16 residues. The CDR3 spells CASSPGTGDSNQPQHF. The DNA for the CDR3 is TGTGCCAGTTCACCCGGGACAGGAGATAGCAATCAGCCCCAGCATTTT.

This clone appeared a single time. This chain links TRBV7-8 with TRBJ2-1, with 12 bases aligning to TRBD2. The CDR3 spans 18 residues. The V and J ends lost 9 bases and 0 bases, in that order; junction bases with no gene match: 12. Germline V gene data show CDR1 as SGHVS and CDR2 as FQNEAQ. The CDR3 region is CASQPGLAGPSSYNEQFF. The CDR3 DNA reads as TGTGCCAGTCAACCGGGACTAGCGGGTCCCAGCTCCTACAATGAGCAGTTCTTC.

This chain connects TRBV27 to TRBJ1-2; 7 bases align to TRBD1. From germline, CDR1 is MNHEY and CDR2 SMNVEV (reference sequence). The CDR3 has 14 residues. Losses at the gene ends were 6 bases for V and 4 bases for J; bases not matched to a gene: 8. Written as DNA, the CDR3 is TGTGCCAGCAGACCCGGGGACAGAATCTATGGCTACACCTTC. Translated: CASRPGDRIYGYTF.

The V call is TRBV6-1, the J call TRBJ2-7; 7 bases match TRBD2. V dropped 2 bases and J dropped 0; count of bases not matched to a gene: 1. Germline loops: CDR1 MNHNS, CDR2 SASEGT. This CDR3 is built from 14 residues. Here the CDR3 DNA reads TGTGCCAGCAGTGAACGGGACTACTCCTACGAGCAGTACTTC. Amino acid sequence: CASSERDYSYEQYF.

V usage is TRBV7-8 and J usage is TRBJ1-1, with D hard to call. Germline loops: CDR1 SGHVS, CDR2 FQNEAQ. This CDR3 is built from 12 residues. Trimming stripped 4 bases from V and 8 bases from J, with 11 bases between. The CDR3 region is CASSSLREEAFF. CDR3 DNA sequence: TGTGCCAGCAGCTCCTTGCGGGAAGAAGCTTTCTTT.

The rearrangement uses TRBV28 and TRBJ2-7, with D uncertain. The V end was cut by 6 bases, the J end by 3 bases, with 12 bases between. Germline CDR1 is MDHEN and CDR2 is SYDVKM. The CDR3 consists of 13 residues. CDR3 nucleotide sequence: TGTGCCAGCAGACCCGGGTTTAACTACGAGCAGTACTTC. Protein product: CASRPGFNYEQYF.

The chain is built from TRBV19 and TRBJ1-1; no reliable D call. Trimming took 8 bases from V and 7 from J, leaving 20 bases between them. Germline assignment: CDR1 LNHDA and CDR2 SQIVND (reference sequence). The CDR3 covers 14 residues. For the CDR3, the DNA is TGTGCCAGTGACAACGGGGTTCCAGAGGTTGAAGCTTTCTTT. Amino acids: CASDNGVPEVEAFF.

CDR3 loop: CASSLDSGTRDPNTQYF. In DNA form, the CDR3 reads TGTGCCAGCAGCTTAGATTCGGGGACTAGAGATCCTAATACGCAGTATTTT. This chain joins TRBV11-3 and TRBJ2-3; 8 bases agree with TRBD2. CDR1 and CDR2 (germline): SGHNT, YENEEA. V lost 0 bases and J lost 7; bases outside the gene matches: 12. The CDR3 has 17 residues.

The chain uses TRBV27 and TRBJ2-1, with TRBD1 identical over 8 bases. After removal of 5 bases from V and 7 bases from J, the junction contained 7 bases not matched to a gene. The germline gives CDR1 MNHEY, CDR2 SMNVEV (reference sequence). There are 14 residues in the CDR3. The CDR3 DNA is TGTGCCAGCAGTCCAATCACAGGGGGGAATGAGCAGTTCTTC. This codes for CASSPITGGNEQFF.

The chain links TRBV13 to TRBJ2-2; 7 bases fit TRBD1. After removal of 3 bases from V and 4 bases from J, the junction contained 5 bases not matched to a gene. Germline values: CDR1 PRHDT, CDR2 FYEKMQ (reference sequence). The CDR3 has 15 residues. In DNA, the CDR3 is TGTGCCAGCAGCTTTGAACAGGGGCGCACCGGGGAGCTGTTTTTT. This translates into CASSFEQGRTGELFF.

The chain has TRBV7-2 and TRBJ2-1; TRBD2 agrees at 13 bases. The CDR3 runs to 16 residues. After removal of 6 bases from V and 5 bases from J, the junction contained 7 bases not matched to a gene. Germline V lookup: CDR1 SGHTA, CDR2 FQGNSA. The CDR3 DNA reads TGTGCCAGCAGAGCTCCCGGGACTAGCGGGGACAATGAGCAGTTCTTC. Translated, it gives CASRAPGTSGDNEQFF.

V usage is TRBV21-1 and J usage is TRBJ2-7; the table's TRBD1 call for D was not verified on the DNA. TRBV21-1 constitutes a pseudogene. This CDR3 has 17 amino acids. CDR3 coding DNA: TGTGCCAGCAGCAAAGTCCCGGACAGGGTAGGATGGGACGAGCAGTACTTC. Its translation: CASSKVPDRVGWDEQYF.